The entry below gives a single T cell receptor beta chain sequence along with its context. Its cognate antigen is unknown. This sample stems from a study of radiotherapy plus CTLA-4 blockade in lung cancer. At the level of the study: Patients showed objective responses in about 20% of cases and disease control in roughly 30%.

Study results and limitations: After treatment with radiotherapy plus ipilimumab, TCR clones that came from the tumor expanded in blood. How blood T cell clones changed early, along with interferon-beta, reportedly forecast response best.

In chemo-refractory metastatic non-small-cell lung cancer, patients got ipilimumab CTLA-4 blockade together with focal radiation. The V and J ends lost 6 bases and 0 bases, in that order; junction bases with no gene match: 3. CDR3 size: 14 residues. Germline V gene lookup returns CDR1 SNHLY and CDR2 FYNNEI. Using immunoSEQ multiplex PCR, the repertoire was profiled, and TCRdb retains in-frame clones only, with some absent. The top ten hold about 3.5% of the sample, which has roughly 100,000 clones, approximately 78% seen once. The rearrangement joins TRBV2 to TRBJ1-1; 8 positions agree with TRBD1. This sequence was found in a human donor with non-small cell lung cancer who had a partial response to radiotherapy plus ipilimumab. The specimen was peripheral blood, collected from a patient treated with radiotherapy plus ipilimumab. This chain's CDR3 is CASSWDRLNTEAFF. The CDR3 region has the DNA TGTGCCAGCAGCTGGGACAGGCTGAACACTGAAGCTTTCTTT.